Each of the 21 T cell receptor beta chains below was sequenced from the same sample in a study of vaccination effects on CD4 cells after COVID-19. The antigens for these receptors are not known. Using immunoSEQ multiplex PCR, the repertoire was profiled, and TCRdb retains in-frame clones only, with some absent. The sample yields about 48,000 clones, about 76% seen once. Before sequencing, viral peptide pools were used by the ViraFEST assay to expand antigen-specific CD4+ T cells. Having been cultured for 9 to 11 days, the cells underwent CD4+ T cell isolation. Everyone in the study got two shots of either the BNT162b2 or mRNA-1273 vaccine. The sample in question was CD4+ T cells from PBMCs cultured with HCoV-OC43 spike peptides, obtained after COVID-19 vaccination. Subset given: HCoV-OC43 spike overlapping peptide pool stimulation. The receptors stem from a human donor who received a COVID-19 vaccine.

This chain joins TRBV11-2 and TRBJ1-2; 7 nucleotides agree with TRBD1. The junction had 6 bases not matched to a gene; V was cut back by 0 bases and J by 5 bases. The germline CDR1 and CDR2 sequences are SGHAT and FQNNGV. The CDR3 totals 15 residues. The CDR3 here is CASSLDRDRVYGYTF. The CDR3 region has the DNA TGTGCCAGCAGCTTAGATCGAGACAGGGTTTATGGCTACACCTTC.

This chain links TRBV2 with TRBJ2-1, with D possibly being TRBD1 or TRBD2 (7 bases each). Germline CDR1 and CDR2: SNHLY and FYNNEI. V was clipped by 5 bases and J by 7 bases, with 21 bases between them. This CDR3 contains 16 residues. CDR3: CASSRAQGGAGNEQFF. CDR3 sequence (DNA): TGTGCCAGCAGTAGGGCCCAGGGGGGAGCGGGGAATGAGCAGTTCTTC.

This chain links TRBV27 with TRBJ2-6; 7 bases match TRBD1. This CDR3 comprises 17 residues. V was pared by 5 bases and J by 0 bases, with 7 bases of the junction left unmatched. CDR1 is MNHEY and CDR2 is SMNVEV in the germline V gene (reference sequence). CDR3 in amino acids: CASSPLTGSSGANVLTF. The DNA for the CDR3 is TGTGCCAGCAGTCCATTGACAGGGAGCTCTGGGGCCAACGTCCTGACTTTC.

There are a few counts of this clone. The chain links TRBV6-1 to TRBJ2-7; tentative D call: TRBD2 (7 bases). Germline V gives CDR1 MNHNS, CDR2 SASEGT. This CDR3 region has 15 residues. The V end was cut by 2 bases, the J end by 2 bases, with 13 bases between. The CDR3 spells CASSEFGGAPYEQYF. The CDR3, as DNA: TGTGCCAGCAGTGAATTTGGGGGGGCCCCCTACGAGCAGTACTTC.

The chain has TRBV5-6 and TRBJ2-2, with D maybe TRBD1 (5 bases). This CDR3 is built from 17 residues. The germline gives CDR1 SGHDT, CDR2 YYEEEE. V was trimmed by 0 bases and J by 5 bases, leaving 17 bases between them. As DNA, the CDR3 is TGTGCCAGCAGCTTGGGCCCTACAGGTCTAAGGACCGGGGAGCTGTTTTTT. Protein: CASSLGPTGLRTGELFF.

This clone was observed a few times. This sequence joins TRBV7-9 and TRBJ2-2, with 8 nucleotides matching TRBD2. The trim removed 4 bases at V and 4 bases at J, leaving 5 bases unmatched. Germline V gene sequence: CDR1 SEHNR, CDR2 FQNEAQ (reference sequence). The CDR3 consists of 15 residues. The CDR3 DNA reads as TGTGCCAGCAGCTCGGGACTAGAGGGCACCGGGGAGCTGTTTTTT. Encoded protein: CASSSGLEGTGELFF.

The V and J genes are TRBV7-9 and TRBJ2-7; no clear D gene. The CDR3 is made up of 14 amino acids. Trimming shortened V by 0 bases and J by 2 bases, and 8 bases separated the two germline ends. Looked up from germline, CDR1 is SEHNR and CDR2 is FQNEAQ (reference sequence). The CDR3 protein is CASSLAGSTYEQYF. The CDR3 nucleotides are TGTGCCAGCAGCTTAGCGGGCTCGACCTACGAGCAGTACTTC. Based on the CDR3 plus reference TRBV7-9 and TRBJ2-7, the full variable domain is DTGVSQNPRHKITKRGQNVTFRCDPISEHNRLYWYRQTLGQGPEFLTYFQNEAQLEKSRLLSDRFSAERPKGSFSTLEIQRTEQGDSAMYLCASSLAGSTYEQYFGPGTRLTVT.

This clone was seen a single time. The rearrangement joins TRBV3-1 (or the pseudogene TRBV3-2) to TRBJ2-2; perhaps TRBD1 as D (8 bases). The CDR3 runs 18 residues. V was trimmed by 4 bases and J by 6 bases, leaving 24 bases between them. CDR1 LGHDT and CDR2 YNNKEL come from the germline V gene (reference sequence). CDR3 nucleotide sequence: TGTGCCAGCAGCCCATCGGACAGGGAGGGGTTGGGCGCCGGGGAGCTGTTTTTT. Its protein is CASSPSDREGLGAGELFF.

This chain joins TRBV7-2 and TRBJ1-1, with D possibly being TRBD1 (6 bases). Germline V CDR1 and CDR2: SGHTA, FQGNSA. V lost 2 bases, J lost 5 bases, and 12 bases lay in between. The CDR3 sequence is 14 residues long. The CDR3 DNA reads as TGTGCCAGCAGCTTATCGGGGGGCCTGACTGAAGCTTTCTTT. This gives the protein CASSLSGGLTEAFF.

The chain carries TRBV5-6 and TRBJ2-7, with D possibly TRBD2 on 5 matching bases. This CDR3 region has 11 residues. Trimming took 3 bases from V and 7 from J, leaving 8 bases between them. Germline lookup yields CDR1 SGHDT and CDR2 YYEEEE. The CDR3 DNA is TGTGCCAGCAGCTCGACGGGGGAGCAGTACTTC. The encoded protein is CASSSTGEQYF.

This clone was seen only a few times. The CDR3 sequence is CASSLISEAFF. Written as DNA, the CDR3 is TGTGCCAGCAGTTTAATCTCTGAAGCTTTCTTT. The chain has TRBV12-3 or TRBV12-4 and TRBJ1-1, with D uncertain. V lost 2 bases and J 6 bases, leaving 4 bases between the germline ends. The CDR3 has 11 residues.

CDR3 nucleotide sequence: TGTGCCAGCAGCATGGACAGGGAGAGTTCACCCCTCCACTTT. Protein product: CASSMDRESSPLHF. The rearrangement joins TRBV16 to TRBJ1-6; TRBD1 aligns across 8 bases. The CDR3 length is 14 residues. Germline V gene data show CDR1 as KGHSY and CDR2 as FQNENV. Unmatched junction bases numbered 6, after V lost 5 bases and J lost 9 bases. Variable domain in full (rest from reference TRBV16 and TRBJ1-6): GEEVAQTPKHLVRGEGQKAKLYCAPIKGHSYVFWYQQVLKNEFKFLISFQNENVFDETGMPKERFSAKCLPNSPCSLEIQATKLEDSAVYFCASSMDRESSPLHFGNGTRLTVT.

The chain couples TRBV19 to TRBJ2-1, with D unresolved. The V end was cut by 6 bases, the J end by 10 bases, with 16 bases between. Germline V CDR1 and CDR2: LNHDA, SQIVND (reference sequence). This CDR3 has 13 residues. CDR3 sequence: CASSVRGDREQFF. For the CDR3, the DNA is TGTGCCAGTAGCGTCCGTGGTGATCGGGAGCAGTTCTTC.

The rearrangement uses TRBV10-3 and TRBJ2-7, with 11 bases that match TRBD2. Germline assignment: CDR1 ENHRY and CDR2 SYGVKD. This CDR3 spans 13 amino acids. Trimming took 8 bases from V and 0 from J; bases not matched to a gene: 0. Written as DNA, the CDR3 is TGTGCCATCGGACTAGCGGGCTCCTACGAGCAGTACTTC. Translation: CAIGLAGSYEQYF.

The rearrangement joins TRBV3-1 (or the pseudogene TRBV3-2) to TRBJ2-7; D may match TRBD1 or TRBD2 (6 bases each). The ends were cut back, 4 bases at V and 2 bases at J, with 18 bases in the middle. Germline loops: CDR1 LGHDT, CDR2 YNNKEL (reference sequence). The CDR3 has 16 amino acids. DNA of the CDR3: TGTGCCAGCAGCCTCCGAGGGGGGTCCCATCCCTACGAGCAGTACTTC. The encoded protein is CASSLRGGSHPYEQYF.

This clone was seen only once. This sequence joins TRBV5-8 and TRBJ2-1; possibly TRBD1 for D (5 bases). CDR1 and CDR2 (germline): SGHTS, YDEGEE. V lost 4 bases and J lost 4, with 12 bases in between. The CDR3 runs 14 residues. The CDR3 region is CASSLGLRYNEQFF. CDR3 in DNA: TGTGCCAGCAGCCTGGGGCTACGATACAATGAGCAGTTCTTC.

Here the CDR3 reads CASSPTGSRLLMYEQYF. CDR3 nucleotide sequence: TGTGCCAGCAGCCCGACAGGGAGTCGGCTTTTAATGTACGAGCAGTACTTC. The rearrangement joins TRBV27 to TRBJ2-7; TRBD1 matches 7 bases. Germline values: CDR1 MNHEY, CDR2 SMNVEV (reference sequence). The V gene end was trimmed by 6 bases and the J gene end by 4 bases; junction bases not matched to a gene: 18. The CDR3 covers 17 residues.

In its sample, this clone was seen once. The chain combines TRBV19 with TRBJ2-2, with D tentatively TRBD2 (5 bases). This CDR3 comprises 15 residues. V lost 4 bases to trimming and J lost 7 bases, with 16 bases between them. From germline, CDR1 is LNHDA and CDR2 SQIVND (reference sequence). CDR3 sequence: CASSSEAVLGGELFF. In nucleotides, the CDR3 is TGTGCCAGTAGTAGCGAAGCGGTGCTCGGCGGGGAGCTGTTTTTT.

This clone was picked up a small number of times. The CDR3 region has the DNA TGTGCCAGCAGCCCAGGACCTAGCGGTGAGCAGTTCTTC. Protein: CASSPGPSGEQFF. J is TRBJ2-1 and V is TRBV7-2; TRBD2 aligns across 7 bases. The J segment lost 9 bases and the V segment lost 5 bases, leaving 7 bases of the junction unmatched. Germline loops: CDR1 SGHTA, CDR2 FQGNSA. The CDR3 totals 13 residues.

The V and J genes are TRBV11-2 and TRBJ1-3; 7 nucleotides align to TRBD1. The CDR3 covers 16 residues. Germline CDR1 is SGHAT and CDR2 is FQNNGV. V dropped 2 bases and J dropped 0; count of bases not matched to a gene: 4. CDR3 in amino acids: CASSLSQGGSGNTIYF. The DNA of the CDR3 is TGTGCCAGCAGCTTAAGCCAGGGGGGCTCTGGAAACACCATATATTTT.

V and J are TRBV11-2 and TRBJ1-2, with D maybe TRBD1 (5 bases). The CDR3 spans 16 residues. Between the trimmed V and J ends, which lost 2 bases and 3 bases, there was a span of 16 bases. Germline V gene sequence: CDR1 SGHAT, CDR2 FQNNGV. CDR3: CASSLSARVGDYGYTF. DNA for the CDR3: TGTGCCAGCAGCTTAAGCGCCAGGGTAGGCGACTATGGCTACACCTTC.